There are a few counts of the clone carrying this TCR beta chain. Antigen unknown. The data originate from a study of T cell repertoires in aging, cancer and after chemotherapy. Overall study results and limits: In cancer patients, declining TCR diversity with age involved lost richness and lost evenness. Immunological memory after chemotherapy cannot be judged from the repertoire data. Age-matched healthy donors had significantly more diverse, less clonal blood TCR repertoires than untreated cancer patients.

Germline V gene data show CDR1 as GTSNPN and CDR2 as SVGIG (reference sequence). Trimming removed 0 bases at V and 0 bases at J, with 6 bases between. There are 14 residues in the CDR3. A mixed TRB-A/B primer pool amplified rearranged TRB by multiplex touch-down PCR. TCRdb redid the calling of the multiplex PCR reads with MiXCR, one entry per CDR3 protein. The sample gives several thousand distinct CDR3 sequences, approximately 33% of which show up once; about an eighth is in the top ten. The template was genomic DNA from peripheral blood, not RNA. The chain joins TRBV30 to TRBJ2-1; no clear D gene. This clonotype was sampled from a human donor in good health. The donor label of this sample is uncertain. Sequenced input: blood. The CDR3 nucleotides are TGTGCCTGGAGTGTACACCGCTCCTACAATGAGCAGTTCTTC. This gives the protein CAWSVHRSYNEQFF.